Below are 10 T cell receptor beta chains sequenced from a single sample in a study of cytomegalovirus exposure and HLA in healthy donors. The PCR used 60 Vbeta and 13 Jbeta primers. The protocol was immunoSEQ multiplex PCR, while the TCRdb copy is restricted to in-frame clones and leaves out a portion. This table holds 130,000 or so clones, approximately 74% found once. The sample consisted of PBMCs. The receptors were gathered from a man aged 40-50 years in good health and CMV-seropositive.

The chain employs TRBV29-1 and TRBJ2-5; TRBD2 agrees at 13 bases. The CDR3 runs to 13 residues. With V trimmed by 7 bases and J by 6 bases, 5 bases remained unmatched. Germline V CDR1 and CDR2: SQVTM, ANQGSEA. CDR3 amino acids: CSAVGLAGKTQYF. CDR3 bases: TGCAGCGCAGTGGGACTAGCGGGAAAGACCCAGTACTTC.

V gene TRBV21-1 combines with J gene TRBJ2-7; no DNA check was done on the table's D call, TRBD1. TRBV21-1 is a listed pseudogene. The CDR3 extends over 17 amino acids. The CDR3 DNA sequence: TGTGCCAGCAGCAAAGTGAGCCGACAGGGGATAGCCTACGAGCAGTACTTC. Translating gives CASSKVSRQGIAYEQYF.

This clone was detected once. The CDR3 spells CASSPGQNYGYTF. As DNA, the CDR3 is TGTGCCAGCAGCCCGGGACAGAACTATGGCTACACCTTC. The J gene is TRBJ1-2, the V gene TRBV28, with 7 nucleotides matching TRBD1. Germline trimming cut 6 bases from V and 2 bases from J; bases unmatched to any gene: 3. Germline loops: CDR1 MDHEN, CDR2 SYDVKM. The length of the CDR3 is 13 residues.

The V gene is TRBV10-3, the J gene TRBJ2-5; 9 bases line up with TRBD1. This CDR3 has 15 amino acids. Trimming removed 4 bases from V and 2 bases from J; junction bases left unmatched: 5. Germline V gives CDR1 ENHRY, CDR2 SYGVKD. The chain's CDR3 is CAISGNRGRQETQYF. DNA for the CDR3: TGTGCCATCAGTGGGAACAGGGGGCGGCAAGAGACCCAGTACTTC.

To note about this clone: Other DNA sequences of this sample code for an identical CDR3. The chain couples TRBV5-6 to TRBJ1-1; 7 bases are a match to TRBD1. After removal of 2 bases from V and 5 bases from J, the junction contained 3 bases not matched to a gene. The germline gives CDR1 SGHDT, CDR2 YYEEEE. The CDR3 has 13 amino acids. This CDR3 reads CASSLGGGTEAFF. The CDR3 DNA reads TGTGCCAGCAGCTTAGGGGGCGGGACTGAAGCTTTCTTT.

The chain joins TRBV5-1 to TRBJ1-1; D possibly corresponds to TRBD1 (6 bases). Germline lookup yields CDR1 SGHRS and CDR2 YFSETQ. V dropped 1 base and J dropped 1 base, with 11 bases sitting between them. The length of the CDR3 is 15 residues. The DNA of the CDR3 is TGCGCCAGCAGCTTGATGGGGGGGGCGAACACTGAAGCTTTCTTT. Translation: CASSLMGGANTEAFF.

The chain joins TRBV7-9 to TRBJ2-7; possibly TRBD2 for D (5 bases). In germline, CDR1 is SEHNR, CDR2 FQNEAQ (reference sequence). Trimming removed 3 bases from V and 0 bases from J, with 6 bases in between. This CDR3 region has 13 residues. The DNA of the CDR3 is TGTGCCAGCAGCTTCACTAGCTCCTACGAGCAGTACTTC. Protein product: CASSFTSSYEQYF.

V and J are TRBV5-4 and TRBJ2-5; D is possibly TRBD2 (6 bases). CDR3 size: 14 residues. Germline CDR1 reads SGHNT; CDR2 reads YYREEE (reference sequence). V dropped 4 bases and J dropped 3 bases, with 13 bases sitting between them. CDR3 DNA: TGTGCCAGCAGCGGGGGGTTGCGGGAAGAGACCCAGTACTTC. Translation: CASSGGLREETQYF.

In its sample, this clone was seen once. The chain couples TRBV15 to TRBJ1-4, with 9 nucleotides matching TRBD1. V shed 2 bases, J shed 2 bases, and the junction held 15 bases outside the gene matches. Per the germline V gene, CDR1 is LNHNV and CDR2 is YYDKDF (reference sequence). The CDR3 contains 20 residues. In DNA, the CDR3 is TGTGCCACCAGCAGACAACCCCCCGGGACAGGGAGCTCGACTAATGAAAAACTGTTTTTT. As protein: CATSRQPPGTGSSTNEKLFF.

The chain joins TRBV6-5 to TRBJ2-3; D is unresolved. V lost 3 bases and J lost 4, with 11 bases in between. The germline V gene has CDR1 MNHEY and CDR2 SVGAGI. The CDR3 spans 14 residues. For the CDR3, the DNA is TGTGCCAGCAGTTATCCTACGAACCCAGATACGCAGTATTTT. This encodes CASSYPTNPDTQYF.